The present T cell receptor beta chain was sequenced within a study of cytomegalovirus exposure and HLA in healthy donors. CDR1 and CDR2 (germline): SGHNT, YENEEA. Losses at the gene ends were 5 bases for V and 2 bases for J; bases not matched to a gene: 9. The CDR3 is 16 residues long. PCR amplification relied on 60 Vbeta primers (plus 13 Jbeta primers). Clones were sequenced by immunoSEQ multiplex PCR, and TCRdb holds only the in-frame ones, with some missing. Among fewer than 150,000 clones listed, over 60% were seen once. The receptor's source is a young man in good health and CMV-seropositive. The sequenced sample was PBMCs. This chain uses TRBV11-3 with TRBJ2-7, with TRBD2 matching over 10 bases. The CDR3, as DNA: TGTGCCAGCAGCCGCAGATTACTAGCGGGACCCTACGAGCAGTACTTC. It specifies CASSRRLLAGPYEQYF.